Below, one T cell receptor beta chain is given with its context. This CDR3 is built from 17 residues. The germline gives CDR1 SGHRS, CDR2 YFSETQ. Trimming pared 4 bases from V and 2 bases from J, leaving 16 bases between. Sequencing used immunoSEQ multiplex PCR; TCRdb keeps in-frame clones, though not all of them. Of approximately 79,000 clones in the sample, around 95% are singletons; the top ten hold about 0.72%. The data stem from a study of T cell changes during pregnancy in multiple sclerosis. J is TRBJ1-6 and V is TRBV5-1; D is uncertain. The sample in question was peripheral blood, obtained in the second trimester of pregnancy. The receptor was derived from a female donor in good health, enrolled as a control in a pregnancy study. CDR3 DNA sequence: TGCGCCAGCAGCCCGGCGGGTAGGATGACCTATAATTCACCCCTCCACTTT. Protein product: CASSPAGRMTYNSPLHF.